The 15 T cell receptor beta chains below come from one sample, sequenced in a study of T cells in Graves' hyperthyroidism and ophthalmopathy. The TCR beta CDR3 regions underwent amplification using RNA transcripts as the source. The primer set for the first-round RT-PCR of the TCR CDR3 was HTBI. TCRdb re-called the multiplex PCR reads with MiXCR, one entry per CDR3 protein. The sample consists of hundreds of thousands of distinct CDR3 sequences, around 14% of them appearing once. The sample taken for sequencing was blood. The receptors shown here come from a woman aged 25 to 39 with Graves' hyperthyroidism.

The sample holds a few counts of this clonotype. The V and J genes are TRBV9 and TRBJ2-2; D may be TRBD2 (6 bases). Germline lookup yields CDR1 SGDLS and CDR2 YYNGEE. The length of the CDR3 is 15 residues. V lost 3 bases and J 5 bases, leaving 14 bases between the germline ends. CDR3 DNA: TGTGCCAGCAGCGCCACCGGGACTCCGACCGGGGAGCTGTTTTTT. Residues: CASSATGTPTGELFF.

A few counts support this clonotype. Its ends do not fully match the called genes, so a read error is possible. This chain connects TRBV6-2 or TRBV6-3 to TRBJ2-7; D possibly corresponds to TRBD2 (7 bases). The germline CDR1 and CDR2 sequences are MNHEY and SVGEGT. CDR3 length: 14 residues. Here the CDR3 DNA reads TGTGCCAGCAGTTACTCGACGGGGGGCCGCGAGCAGTACTTT. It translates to CASSYSTGGREQYF.

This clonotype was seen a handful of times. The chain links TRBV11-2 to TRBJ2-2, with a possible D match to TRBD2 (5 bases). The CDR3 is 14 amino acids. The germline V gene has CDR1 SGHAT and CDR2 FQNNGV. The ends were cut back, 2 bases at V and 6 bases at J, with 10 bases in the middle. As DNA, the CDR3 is TGTGCCAGCAGCTTATCCGGGGTGGCCGGGGAGCTGTTTTTT. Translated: CASSLSGVAGELFF.

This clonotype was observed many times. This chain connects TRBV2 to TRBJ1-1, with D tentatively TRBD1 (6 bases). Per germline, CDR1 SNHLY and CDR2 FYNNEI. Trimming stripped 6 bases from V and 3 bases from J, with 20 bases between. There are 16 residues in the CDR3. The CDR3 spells CASRNPHGGADTEAFF. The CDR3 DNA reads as TGTGCCAGCAGAAACCCTCACGGGGGGGCGGACACTGAAGCTTTCTTT.

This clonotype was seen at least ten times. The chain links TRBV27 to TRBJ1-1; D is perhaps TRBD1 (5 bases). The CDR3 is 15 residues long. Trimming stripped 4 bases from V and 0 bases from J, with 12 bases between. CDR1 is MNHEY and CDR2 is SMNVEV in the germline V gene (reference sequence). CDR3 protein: CASSYTGTLNTEAFF. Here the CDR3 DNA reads TGTGCCAGCAGTTACACCGGGACCTTGAACACTGAAGCTTTCTTT.

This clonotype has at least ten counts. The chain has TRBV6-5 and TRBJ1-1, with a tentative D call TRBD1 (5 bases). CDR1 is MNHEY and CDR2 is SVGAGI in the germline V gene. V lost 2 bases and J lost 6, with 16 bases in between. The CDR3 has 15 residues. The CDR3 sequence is CASSYRPQGSAEAFF. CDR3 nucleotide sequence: TGTGCCAGCAGTTACCGACCCCAGGGATCGGCTGAAGCTTTCTTT.

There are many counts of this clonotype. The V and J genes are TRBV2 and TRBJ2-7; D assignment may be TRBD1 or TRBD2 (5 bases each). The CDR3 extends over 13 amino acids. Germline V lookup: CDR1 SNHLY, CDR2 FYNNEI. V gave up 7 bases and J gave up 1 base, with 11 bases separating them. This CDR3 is CASKGPPSYEQYF. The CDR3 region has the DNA TGTGCCAGCAAGGGACCTCCATCCTACGAGCAGTACTTC.

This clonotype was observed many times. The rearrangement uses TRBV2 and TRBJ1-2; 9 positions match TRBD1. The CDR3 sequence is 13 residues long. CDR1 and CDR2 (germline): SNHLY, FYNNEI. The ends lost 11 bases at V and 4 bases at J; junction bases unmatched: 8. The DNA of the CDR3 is TGTGCCGGCAAGGGACAGGGAGTCTATGGCTACACCTTC. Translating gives CAGKGQGVYGYTF.

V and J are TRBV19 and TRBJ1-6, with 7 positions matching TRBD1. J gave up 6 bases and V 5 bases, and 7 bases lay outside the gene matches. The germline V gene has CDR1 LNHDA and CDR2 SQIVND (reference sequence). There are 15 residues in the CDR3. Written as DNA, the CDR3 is TGTGCCAGTAGTGGACCCGGGACAGCTAATTCACCCCTCCACTTT. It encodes CASSGPGTANSPLHF.

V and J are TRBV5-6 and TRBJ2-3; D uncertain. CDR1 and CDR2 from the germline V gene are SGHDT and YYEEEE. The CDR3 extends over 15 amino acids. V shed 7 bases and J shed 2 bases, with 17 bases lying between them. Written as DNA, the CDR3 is TGTGCCAGCTCGAGGTTGGACGGAGACACAGATACGCAGTATTTT. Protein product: CASSRLDGDTDTQYF.

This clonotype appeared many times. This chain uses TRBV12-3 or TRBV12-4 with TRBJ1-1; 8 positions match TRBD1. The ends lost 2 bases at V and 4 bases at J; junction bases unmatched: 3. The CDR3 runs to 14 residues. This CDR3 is CASSLTGGSTEAFF. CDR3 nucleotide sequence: TGTGCCAGCAGTTTAACAGGGGGATCCACTGAAGCTTTCTTT.

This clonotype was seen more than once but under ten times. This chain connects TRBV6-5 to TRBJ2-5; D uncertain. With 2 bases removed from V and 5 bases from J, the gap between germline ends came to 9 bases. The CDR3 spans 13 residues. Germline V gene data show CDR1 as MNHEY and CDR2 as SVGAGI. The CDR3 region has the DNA TGTGCCAGCAGTTACCCCCTGGCGGAGACCCAGTACTTC. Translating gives CASSYPLAETQYF.

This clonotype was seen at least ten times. The DNA of the CDR3 is TGCAGCGTTGTGACGGAGGTCAATACGCAGTATTTT. Translation gives CSVVTEVNTQYF. V usage is TRBV29-1 and J usage is TRBJ2-3; weak D call: TRBD2 (5 bases). The CDR3 sequence is 12 residues long. CDR1 and CDR2 from the germline V gene are SQVTM and ANQGSEA. Trimming cost V 4 bases and J 7 bases, with 12 bases left between them.

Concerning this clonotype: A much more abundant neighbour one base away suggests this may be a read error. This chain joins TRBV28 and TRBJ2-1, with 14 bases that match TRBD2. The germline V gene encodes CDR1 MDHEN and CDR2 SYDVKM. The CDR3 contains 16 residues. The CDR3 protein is CASSTGLAGAYSEQFF. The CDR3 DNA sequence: TGTGCCAGCAGTACGGGACTAGCGGGGGCCTACAGTGAGCAGTTCTTC. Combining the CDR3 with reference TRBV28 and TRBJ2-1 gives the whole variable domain DVKVTQSSRYLVKRTGEKVFLECVQDMDHENMFWYRQDPGLGLRLIYFSYDVKMKEKGDIPEGYSVSREKKERFSLILESASTNQTSMYLCASSTGLAGAYSEQFFGPGTRLTVL.

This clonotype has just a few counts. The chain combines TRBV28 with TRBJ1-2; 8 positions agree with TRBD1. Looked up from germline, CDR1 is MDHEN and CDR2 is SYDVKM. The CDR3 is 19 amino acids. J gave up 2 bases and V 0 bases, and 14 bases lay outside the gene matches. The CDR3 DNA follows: TGTGCCAGCAGTTTATGGTCGGTCAGGGGGCGGTCATCGAACTATGGCTACACCTTC. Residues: CASSLWSVRGRSSNYGYTF.